The clone carrying this T cell receptor (beta chain) has more than one count but fewer than ten. Its antigen is not identified. The study ran its PCR with 60 Vbeta and 13 Jbeta primers. The method was immunoSEQ multiplex PCR; TCRdb's version includes in-frame clones alone and lacks a portion of them. Seen here are fewer than 80,000 clones, roughly 71% observed once, and the top ten hold 11%. The entry originates in a study of cytomegalovirus exposure and HLA in healthy donors. Study details: Among the 350 to 500 donors who were genotyped, about 80% fell in the genetic ancestry cluster that is associated with self-reported Caucasian donors. Study results and limitations: CMV serostatus was the sole immune exposure data available.

Sample: PBMCs. This receptor was identified in a woman in her sixties or seventies in good health and CMV-seropositive.

This CDR3 is CSVKPAGTGGEQYF. In nucleotides, the CDR3 is TGCAGCGTTAAGCCCGCCGGGACAGGGGGCGAGCAGTACTTC. The chain is built from TRBV29-1 and TRBJ2-7, with 11 bases aligning to TRBD1. The CDR3 length is 14 residues. V was clipped by 5 bases and J by 6 bases; unmatched bases: 9. Germline V CDR1 and CDR2: SQVTM, ANQGSEA.